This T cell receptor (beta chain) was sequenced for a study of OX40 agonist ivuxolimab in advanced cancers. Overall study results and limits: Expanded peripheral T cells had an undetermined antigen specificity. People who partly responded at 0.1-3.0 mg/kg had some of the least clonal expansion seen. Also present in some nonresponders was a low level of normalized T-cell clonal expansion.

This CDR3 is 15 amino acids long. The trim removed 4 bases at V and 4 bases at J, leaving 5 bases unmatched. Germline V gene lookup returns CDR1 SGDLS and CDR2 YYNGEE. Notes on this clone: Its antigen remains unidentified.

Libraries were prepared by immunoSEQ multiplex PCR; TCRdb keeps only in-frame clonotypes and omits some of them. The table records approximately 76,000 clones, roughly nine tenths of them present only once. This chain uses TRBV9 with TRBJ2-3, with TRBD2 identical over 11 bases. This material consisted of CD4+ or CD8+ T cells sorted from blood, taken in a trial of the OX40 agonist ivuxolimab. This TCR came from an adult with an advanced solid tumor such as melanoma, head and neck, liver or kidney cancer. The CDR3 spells CASSYSGGAADTQYF. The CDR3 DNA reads TGTGCCAGCAGCTATAGCGGGGGGGCGGCAGATACGCAGTATTTT.